The T cell receptor beta chain described here comes from a study of shared clonotypes between healthy human individuals. This clone was observed a single time. Data came from immunoSEQ multiplex PCR; TCRdb stores just in-frame clones and leaves some out. The sample consists of millions of clones, roughly 93% of them appearing once. Germline CDR1 and CDR2: ENHRY and SYGVKD. The CDR3 is 14 residues long. V gave up 3 bases and J gave up 3 bases, with 11 bases separating them. This sequence originates from a man aged 18 to 30 in good health. Some clones in this sample may be carry-over from other donors' samples. Sequencing was done on a sample of naive CD4+ T cells from PBMCs. Specified subset: CD45RA+ positively selected. The chain has TRBV10-3 and TRBJ1-1; D remains ambiguous. CDR3 nucleotides: TGTGCCATCAGTGATCTGTCCCCTTACACTGAAGCTTTCTTT. Encoded protein: CAISDLSPYTEAFF.